The present TCR beta chain was sequenced within a study of blood T cell repertoires in COVID-19. Study information: Material from acute and convalescent COVID-19 was sourced from the United States, Italy and Spain. T cells, B-cell-depleted T cells, or PBMCs provided the cDNA or gDNA that served as material.

As originally analysed: Estimation of nucleated cell counts was performed using reference gene primer amplification. Libraries were prepared by immunoSEQ multiplex PCR; TCRdb keeps only in-frame clonotypes and omits some of them. V, J and clone size were drawn from that table, and D and trimming were deduced from the DNA. The sample shows some 120,000 clones, 90% of them seen only once. The germline CDR1 and CDR2 sequences are SGHNT and YENEEA. V lost 2 bases and J lost 5, with 9 bases in between. The length of the CDR3 is 13 residues. This clone rates as large. The sequence was obtained from a man aged 50-59 years with active COVID-19. The rearrangement uses TRBV11-3 and TRBJ1-1, with no clear D. Sample: peripheral blood. The CDR3 reads CASSLNMRTEAFF. CDR3 coding DNA: TGTGCCAGCAGCTTAAATATGAGGACTGAAGCTTTCTTT.